The 10 T cell receptor beta chains reported below all come from one sample, sequenced in a study of blood T cell repertoires in COVID-19. The table came from immunoSEQ multiplex PCR; TCRdb's copy has only in-frame clones and leaves some out. The profile covers 180,000 or so clones, with around 86% appearing a single time and around 6.5% taken by the ten largest. Material: peripheral blood. Source of these receptors: a woman older than 75 in a cohort sampled during active or convalescent COVID-19.

This rearrangement joins TRBV5-4 to TRBJ1-2; tentatively, D is TRBD1 (6 bases). The CDR3 is 13 residues long. Germline lookup yields CDR1 SGHNT and CDR2 YYREEE (reference sequence). Trimming removed 0 bases at V and 6 bases at J, with 9 bases between. CDR3 sequence: CASSLAGGDGYTF. CDR3 nucleotide sequence: TGTGCCAGCAGCTTGGCTGGGGGCGATGGCTACACCTTC.

As for this clone: Other DNA sequences of this sample code for an identical CDR3. This sequence joins TRBV18 and TRBJ1-5; 7 bases are shared with TRBD1. This CDR3 is 15 amino acids long. With V trimmed by 6 bases and J by 0 bases, 5 bases remained unmatched. Looked up from germline, CDR1 is KGHSH and CDR2 is LQKENI. DNA of the CDR3: TGTGCCAGCTCTCCCGGGACAGATAGCAATCAGCCCCAGCATTTT. This gives the protein CASSPGTDSNQPQHF.

The chain recombines TRBV10-3 with TRBJ1-6; a possible D gene is TRBD1 (5 bases). Per the germline V gene, CDR1 is ENHRY and CDR2 is SYGVKD. Trimming pared 2 bases from V and 0 bases from J, leaving 11 bases between. There are 17 residues in the CDR3. The CDR3 reads CAISEIQGTSYNSPLHF. The CDR3 coding sequence is TGTGCCATCAGTGAGATTCAGGGCACCTCCTATAATTCACCCCTCCACTTT.

The rearrangement links TRBV20-1 to TRBJ2-7; weak D call: TRBD2 (7 bases). Trimming took off 3 bases at V and 0 bases at J, with 18 bases between the two ends. Germline loops: CDR1 DFQATT, CDR2 SNEGSKA (reference sequence). The CDR3 contains 16 residues. CDR3 in DNA: TGCAGTGCTAGTTCCCCCGGCGGGGGCCTCTCCTACGAGCAGTACTTC. Its translation: CSASSPGGGLSYEQYF.

V usage is TRBV15 and J usage is TRBJ2-5; the match to TRBD2 covers 7 bases. With 5 bases clipped from V and 1 base from J, the junction kept 13 bases outside the gene matches. Germline V gene lookup returns CDR1 LNHNV and CDR2 YYDKDF (reference sequence). The CDR3 extends over 17 amino acids. The CDR3 coding sequence is TGTGCCACCAGCCCCGGCCCCACGGGAGGCCTCCAAGAGACCCAGTACTTC. Encoded protein: CATSPGPTGGLQETQYF.

V is TRBV3-1 (or the pseudogene TRBV3-2) and J is TRBJ1-1; D is uncertain. This CDR3 contains 12 residues. The V gene's germline CDR1 is LGHDT and CDR2 YNNKEL (reference sequence). The V end lost 2 bases, the J end lost 2 bases, and 3 bases lay between the germline ends. The CDR3 sequence is CASSQSNTEAFF. DNA of the CDR3: TGTGCCAGCAGCCAATCTAACACTGAAGCTTTCTTT.

The chain combines TRBV3-1 (or the pseudogene TRBV3-2) with TRBJ1-1; D gene uncertain. The ends were cut back, 4 bases at V and 11 bases at J, with 17 bases in the middle. The CDR3 contains 13 residues. Germline CDR1 reads LGHDT; CDR2 reads YNNKEL (reference sequence). The CDR3, as DNA: TGTGCCAGCAGCCCAGACACGAACCCACGGGCTTTCTTT. It yields the protein CASSPDTNPRAFF.

The rearrangement uses TRBV30 and TRBJ2-3; 9 nucleotides line up with TRBD2. V was pared by 3 bases and J by 3 bases, with 7 bases of the junction left unmatched. CDR3 length equals 15 residues. The germline gives CDR1 GTSNPN, CDR2 SVGIG (reference sequence). CDR3 loop: CAWRGPAGGTDTQYF. DNA of the CDR3: TGTGCCTGGAGAGGTCCAGCGGGAGGAACAGATACGCAGTATTTT.

The chain joins TRBV7-2 to TRBJ1-4; 10 nucleotides line up with TRBD1. The germline V gene encodes CDR1 SGHTA and CDR2 FQGNSA. The CDR3 has 15 residues. V lost 6 bases and J lost 3; bases outside the gene matches: 4. CDR3 loop: CASRRQGAANEKLFF. The CDR3 DNA reads TGTGCCAGCAGACGACAGGGGGCAGCTAATGAAAAACTGTTTTTT.

In its sample, this clone was seen many times. The CDR3 coding sequence is TGTGCCAGTAGTTTCGGGACAGAAGCTTTCTTT. As protein: CASSFGTEAFF. The V and J genes are TRBV19 and TRBJ1-1; tentative D call: TRBD1 (6 bases). CDR1 is LNHDA, CDR2 SQIVND, per germline (reference sequence). V was trimmed by 5 bases and J by 8 bases, leaving 9 bases between them. CDR3 size: 11 residues.